These 12 T cell receptor delta chains share one sample of origin, sequenced in a study of gamma-delta T cells after stem cell transplantation. TCRdb reprocessed the RT-PCR reads through CATT. The table includes over 1,000 delta-chain clones, about 8.5% detected once. What was sequenced was gamma-delta T cells. These receptors came from a human donor. It is not recorded whose cells these are; they may come from a transplant donor.

This clone was observed a handful of times. The protein that TCRdb holds for this DNA derives from a much larger clone and differs from the translated DNA at residue 10, which likely indicates a read error; the protein shown here is translated from the DNA. The chain has TRDV2 and TRDJ1, with a possible D match to TRDD3 (8 bases). The V gene's germline CDR1 is GEAIGNYY and CDR2 EKD. Trimming shortened V by 3 bases and J by 0 bases, and 31 bases separated the two germline ends. This CDR3 comprises 21 residues. CDR3 residues: CACDPIPTGGTGDPYTDKLIF. The CDR3 nucleotides read TGTGCCTGTGACCCTATTCCTACTGGGGGCACGGGGGACCCGTACACCGATAAACTCATCTTT.

As regards this clone: The protein in TCRdb stems from a much larger clone and differs at residue 3 from this DNA's translation, likely a read error; here the protein is translated from the DNA. The CDR3 DNA sequence: TGTGCCTTTGACAAACTGGGGGATACGGCCGATAAACTCATCTTT. The encoded protein is CAFDKLGDTADKLIF. The chain couples TRDV2 to TRDJ1, with 13 positions matching TRDD3. From germline, CDR1 is GEAIGNYY and CDR2 EKD. CDR3 size: 15 residues.

Note on this clone: The protein given by TCRdb reflects a much larger clone and differs at residue 13 from this DNA's translation, likely from a read error; the protein shown is the DNA's translation. The chain couples TRDV2 to TRDJ1, with 10 bases matching TRDD3. Germline V gene sequence: CDR1 GEAIGNYY, CDR2 EKD. This CDR3 has 17 amino acids. The CDR3 sequence is CACDPLWGIQYTNKLIF. The CDR3 coding sequence is TGTGCCTGTGACCCGTTATGGGGGATACAGTACACCAATAAACTCATCTTT.

Notes on this clone: TCRdb records a much larger clone's protein for this DNA, with a difference at residue 7 that likely arises from a read error; the protein given is the translation of the DNA. The chain recombines TRDV2 with TRDJ1; tentative D call: TRDD3 (5 bases). V shed 2 bases and J shed 2 bases, with 17 bases lying between them. CDR1 is GEAIGNYY and CDR2 is EKD in the germline V gene. This CDR3 contains 16 residues. The CDR3 loop is CACDSLEDMSTDKLIF. CDR3 DNA sequence: TGTGCCTGTGACAGTTTGGAGGATATGAGTACCGATAAACTCATCTTT.

Points on this clone: A read error is the likely source, as a far larger clone sits one nucleotide away. At the DNA level, this CDR3 is encoded by other sequences in the same sample as well. The chain uses TRDV2 and TRDJ1, with 9 bases aligning to TRDD3. CDR1 is GEAIGNYY and CDR2 is EKD in the germline V gene. The CDR3 extends over 17 amino acids. The CDR3 protein is CACDTLGDSLITDKLIF. The CDR3 region has the DNA TGTGCCTGTGACACTCTGGGGGATTCCTTGATCACCGATAAGCTCATCTTT.

This clone was seen only a few times. TCRdb's listed protein matches a much larger clone and diverges from this DNA's translation at residue 3, likely through a read error; the protein shown comes from the DNA. The rearrangement joins TRDV2 to TRDJ1; 10 bases align to TRDD3. CDR3 length equals 17 residues. Germline V gene sequence: CDR1 GEAIGNYY, CDR2 EKD. As DNA, the CDR3 is TGTGCCCGTGACCCGTTATGGGGGATACAGTACACCGATAAACTCATCTTT. As protein: CARDPLWGIQYTDKLIF.

In this sample, this clone is hyperexpanded. Other DNA sequences in this specimen translate into the identical CDR3. The chain has TRDV2 and TRDJ1; TRDD3 aligns across 10 bases. Looked up from germline, CDR1 is GEAIGNYY and CDR2 is EKD. After removal of 3 bases from V and 4 bases from J, the junction contained 4 bases not matched to a gene. This CDR3 region has 14 residues. The CDR3 reads CACDLLGDHDKLIF. CDR3 sequence (DNA): TGTGCCTGTGACCTACTGGGGGATCACGATAAACTCATCTTT.

The chain has TRDV2 and TRDJ1; TRDD3 might be the D (6 bases). This CDR3 region has 15 residues. V lost 2 bases, J lost 0 bases, and 12 bases lay in between. The germline V gene encodes CDR1 GEAIGNYY and CDR2 EKD. In DNA form, the CDR3 reads TGTGCCTGTGACATTTTGGGGGTGAACACCGATAAACTCATCTTT. It translates to CACDILGVNTDKLIF.

This clone came up a few times. J is TRDJ1 and V is TRDV2; 10 bases line up with TRDD3. Per the germline V gene, CDR1 is GEAIGNYY and CDR2 is EKD. This CDR3 region has 18 residues. The ends lost 3 bases at V and 1 base at J; junction bases unmatched: 13. CDR3 loop: CACDPLMGDTLSTDKLIF. For the CDR3, the DNA is TGTGCCTGTGACCCTCTTATGGGGGATACCCTGAGCACCGATAAACTCATCTTT.

This clone was recorded a few times. This may be a read error, as it is one base from a much larger clone. Other DNA sequences within the sample encode an identical CDR3. This chain joins TRDV2 and TRDJ1, with TRDD3 identical over 8 bases. This CDR3 has 20 amino acids. Germline V gives CDR1 GEAIGNYY, CDR2 EKD. The CDR3 coding sequence is TGCGCCTGTGACACTCTTCTACTGGGGGCCTCGAATCGGGACACCGATAAACTCATCTTT. This gives the protein CACDTLLLGASNRDTDKLIF.

A note on this clone: The protein recorded in TCRdb matches a much larger clone and deviates from this DNA's translation at residue 3, suggesting a read error; the protein here is obtained by translating the DNA. As DNA, the CDR3 is TGTGCCCGTGACCCTGCTGGCGGACTCTTAGAGGCACAACTCTTCTTT. It specifies CARDPAGGLLEAQLFF. The chain couples TRDV2 to TRDJ2, with D unresolved. The germline CDR1 and CDR2 sequences are GEAIGNYY and EKD. The CDR3 loop spans 16 amino acids.

This clone was seen many times. Given a far larger clone just one base away, this is likely a sequencing read error. Other DNA sequences in the same sample also yield this CDR3. J is TRDJ1 and V is TRDV2; 13 nucleotides line up with TRDD3. This CDR3 is 17 amino acids long. Germline CDR1 is GEAIGNYY and CDR2 is EKD. CDR3 protein: CACDLLGDTGHTDKLIF. In DNA, the CDR3 is TGCGCCTGTGACTTACTGGGGGATACGGGCCACACCGATAAACTCATCTTT.